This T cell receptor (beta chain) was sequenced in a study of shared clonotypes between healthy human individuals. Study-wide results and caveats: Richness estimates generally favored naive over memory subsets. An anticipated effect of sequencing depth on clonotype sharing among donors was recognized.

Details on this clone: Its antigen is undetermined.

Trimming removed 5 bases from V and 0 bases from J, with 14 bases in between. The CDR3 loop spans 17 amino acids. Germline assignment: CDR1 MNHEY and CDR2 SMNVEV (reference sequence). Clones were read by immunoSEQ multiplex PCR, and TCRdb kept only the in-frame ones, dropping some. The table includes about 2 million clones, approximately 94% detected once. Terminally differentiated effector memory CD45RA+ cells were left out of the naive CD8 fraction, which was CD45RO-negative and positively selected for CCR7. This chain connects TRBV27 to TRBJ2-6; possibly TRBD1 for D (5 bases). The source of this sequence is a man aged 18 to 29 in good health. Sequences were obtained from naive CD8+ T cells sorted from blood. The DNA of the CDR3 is TGTGCCAGCAGTCTTCTCTTAGGGGCCTCTGGGGCCAACGTCCTGACTTTC. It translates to CASSLLLGASGANVLTF. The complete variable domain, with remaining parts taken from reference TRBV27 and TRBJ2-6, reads EAQVTQNPRYLITVTGKKLTVTCSQNMNHEYMSWYRQDPGLGLRQIYYSMNVEVTDKGDVPEGYKVSRKEKRNFPLILESPSPNQTSLYFCASSLLLGASGANVLTFGAGSRLTVL.